Below are 26 T cell receptor beta chains sequenced from a single sample in a study of TIL therapy for anti-PD-1-resistant metastatic lung cancer (dated by TCRdb to the early 2020s). TCR beta CDR3 regions were amplified from genomic DNA by bias-controlled multiplex PCR with the immunoSEQ v3 hsTCRB kit. TCRdb took this table from immuneACCESS and kept in-frame rearrangements with V and J called. Such tables lack part of the clones; where checked against another copy, unresolved V genes explain under half of the gap, and the rest is unexplained. The sample table holds tens of thousands of clones, of which about nine tenths were seen once. Of the sample, around 2.6% is held by the ten largest clones. The sample's time point label is to be understood as: pre-treatment sample, taken before nivolumab and TIL therapy. Sequencing used blood, obtained at baseline. All receptors come from a person between 30 and 80 years old with non-small cell lung cancer.

The chain links TRBV6-6 to TRBJ2-1, with TRBD2 matching 16 bases. V lost 5 bases to trimming and J lost 1 base; unmatched junction nucleotides: 11. CDR1 and CDR2 from the germline V gene are MNHNY and SVGAGI (reference sequence). This CDR3 spans 20 amino acids. CDR3 nucleotides: TGTGCCAGCAGTCCAACTCCCGGGACTAGCGGGGGGGGATCCTACAATGAGCAGTTCTTC. Translation: CASSPTPGTSGGGSYNEQFF.

J is TRBJ1-2 and V is TRBV10-2; D is unresolved. The CDR3 consists of 15 residues. The germline V gene has CDR1 WSHSY and CDR2 SAAADI. V dropped 2 bases and J dropped 3 bases, with 13 bases sitting between them. This CDR3 reads CASSENGIGHYGYTF. The CDR3 region has the DNA TGCGCCAGCAGTGAGAACGGCATCGGGCACTATGGCTACACCTTC.

This sequence joins TRBV3-1 (or the pseudogene TRBV3-2) and TRBJ1-2; a weak D match, TRBD1 (5 bases). In germline, CDR1 is LGHDT, CDR2 YNNKEL (reference sequence). V was trimmed by 1 base and J by 7 bases, leaving 13 bases between them. CDR3 size: 14 residues. CDR3 sequence reads: CASSQAVRGTGYTF. The CDR3 nucleotides read TGTGCCAGCAGCCAAGCAGTTAGGGGTACTGGCTACACCTTC.

In this sample, this clone turned up a few times. The chain is built from TRBV5-1 and TRBJ1-2; the D gene is possibly TRBD1 (5 bases). V was trimmed by 3 bases and J by 4 bases, leaving 22 bases between them. CDR1 SGHRS and CDR2 YFSETQ come from the germline V gene. This CDR3 has 17 amino acids. The CDR3 coding sequence is TGCGCCAGCAGCTCAGGACTGGGGAGGACACAGTCCTATGGCTACACCTTC. This gives the protein CASSSGLGRTQSYGYTF.

This chain's CDR3 is CASSVQGAGELFF. The CDR3 DNA is TGTGCCAGCAGCGTACAGGGGGCCGGGGAGCTGTTTTTT. This sequence joins TRBV9 and TRBJ2-2, with 7 bases fitting TRBD1. This CDR3 contains 13 residues. Germline values: CDR1 SGDLS, CDR2 YYNGEE. Losses at the gene ends were 1 base for V and 6 bases for J; bases not matched to a gene: 0.

The chain joins TRBV3-1 (or the pseudogene TRBV3-2) to TRBJ1-6, with a possible D match to TRBD1 (5 bases). The CDR3 is made up of 16 amino acids. The V gene's germline CDR1 is LGHDT and CDR2 YNNKEL (reference sequence). Deletions cut 0 bases from V and 7 bases from J, with 13 bases between. CDR3 sequence: CASSQEWSGRNSPLHF. In nucleotides, the CDR3 is TGTGCCAGCAGCCAAGAGTGGTCAGGGAGGAATTCACCCCTCCACTTT.

CDR3 coding DNA: TGTGCCAGCTCACTCCGGGACTATTTTGGTGAAAAACTGTTTTTT. It translates to CASSLRDYFGEKLFF. The genes are TRBV18 and TRBJ1-4; tentative D call: TRBD1 (5 bases). V shed 4 bases and J shed 7 bases, with 16 bases lying between them. Per the germline V gene, CDR1 is KGHSH and CDR2 is LQKENI. The CDR3 is 15 amino acids.

This clone was counted once. The J gene is TRBJ1-5, the V gene TRBV9, with D perhaps TRBD1 (5 bases). V was trimmed by 4 bases and J by 7 bases, leaving 18 bases between them. The CDR3 is 15 residues long. Germline CDR1 reads SGDLS; CDR2 reads YYNGEE. This CDR3 reads CASSISGGNGQPQHF. The CDR3 DNA is TGTGCCAGCAGCATCAGCGGGGGGAATGGACAGCCCCAGCATTTT.

This chain's CDR3 is CASSIDGGRGDTQYF. The CDR3, as DNA: TGTGCCAGTAGTATAGATGGAGGGAGAGGAGATACGCAGTATTTT. V usage is TRBV19 and J usage is TRBJ2-3; D might be TRBD2 (6 bases). CDR3 length equals 15 residues. The germline V gene encodes CDR1 LNHDA and CDR2 SQIVND (reference sequence). Trimming removed 0 bases from V and 5 bases from J, with 12 bases in between.

This rearrangement joins TRBV30 to TRBJ2-7; TRBD1 is a possible D gene (5 bases). Trimming cost V 0 bases and J 7 bases, with 16 bases left between them. The CDR3 is 14 residues long. Germline CDR1 and CDR2: GTSNPN and SVGIG (reference sequence). The CDR3 is CAWSVGQGIREQYF. The CDR3 DNA sequence: TGTGCCTGGAGTGTGGGTCAGGGTATTCGGGAGCAGTACTTC.

V is TRBV5-1 and J is TRBJ1-6, with 7 nucleotides matching TRBD1. In germline, CDR1 is SGHRS, CDR2 YFSETQ. With 5 bases clipped from V and 7 bases from J, the junction kept 9 bases outside the gene matches. The CDR3 consists of 15 residues. The DNA for the CDR3 is TGCGCCAGCAGGCTTCAGGGGGTGGGGAATTCACCCCTCCACTTT. Its translation: CASRLQGVGNSPLHF.

This CDR3 reads CASSYRDTGTEAFF. The CDR3 DNA is TGTGCCAGCAGTTACCGGGACACGGGCACTGAAGCTTTCTTT. The chain uses TRBV2 and TRBJ1-1, with TRBD1 as a possible D gene (6 bases). Looked up from germline, CDR1 is SNHLY and CDR2 is FYNNEI. CDR3 length: 14 amino acids. V was pared by 5 bases and J by 4 bases, with 14 bases between.

This chain connects TRBV21-1 to TRBJ1-5. TRBV21-1 is a listed pseudogene. The CDR3 length is 14 residues. The CDR3 DNA is TGTGCCAGCAGCAAATTCGGGCGTTATCAGCCCCAGCATTTT. It is translated as CASSKFGRYQPQHF.

The V call is TRBV4-2, the J call TRBJ2-1; the D gene is possibly TRBD2 (6 bases). CDR3 length equals 15 residues. The V gene's germline CDR1 is LGHNA and CDR2 YNFKEQ. Trimming stripped 1 base from V and 4 bases from J, with 11 bases between. Here the CDR3 reads CASSQVRDSYNEQFF. The CDR3 bases are TGTGCCAGCAGCCAAGTCCGGGACTCTTACAATGAGCAGTTCTTC.

The chain combines TRBV28 with TRBJ2-7, with D possibly matching TRBD1 (6 bases). Trimming took 5 bases from V and 7 from J, leaving 27 bases between them. CDR1 is MDHEN and CDR2 is SYDVKM in the germline V gene. This CDR3 spans 17 amino acids. This CDR3 is CASSPNRSLLLRGEQYF. CDR3 nucleotide sequence: TGTGCCAGCAGTCCAAACAGGTCCCTGCTCTTAAGGGGGGAGCAGTACTTC. The complete variable domain, with remaining parts taken from reference TRBV28 and TRBJ2-7, reads DVKVTQSSRYLVKRTGEKVFLECVQDMDHENMFWYRQDPGLGLRLIYFSYDVKMKEKGDIPEGYSVSREKKERFSLILESASTNQTSMYLCASSPNRSLLLRGEQYFGPGTRLTVT.

V usage is TRBV29-1 and J usage is TRBJ2-2, with D tentatively TRBD2 (6 bases). V was clipped by 6 bases and J by 5 bases, with 16 bases between them. CDR3 length: 14 amino acids. Germline V gene sequence: CDR1 SQVTM, CDR2 ANQGSEA. This CDR3 reads CSVALGGLTGELFF. The CDR3 nucleotides are TGCAGCGTGGCCCTTGGAGGGCTGACCGGGGAGCTGTTTTTT.

V gene TRBV11-2 combines with J gene TRBJ1-1, with D perhaps matching TRBD1 (6 bases). Germline lookup yields CDR1 SGHAT and CDR2 FQNNGV. Deletions cut 5 bases from V and 9 bases from J, with 13 bases between. There are 12 residues in the CDR3. The DNA of the CDR3 is TGTGCCAGCAGCCTGGGGGCAGGGAAAGCTTTCTTT. It translates to CASSLGAGKAFF.

Here the CDR3 reads CASSRLGLLRTMNTEAFF. The CDR3 coding sequence is TGTGCCAGCAGCAGATTGGGTCTCTTGAGAACGATGAACACTGAAGCTTTCTTT. This chain connects TRBV28 to TRBJ1-1; D is uncertain. The V gene lost 6 bases and the J gene lost 0 bases, with 23 bases spanning the gap. Germline CDR1 and CDR2: MDHEN and SYDVKM. CDR3 length equals 18 residues.

This sequence joins TRBV18 and TRBJ2-5; 16 bases fit TRBD2. Trimming cost V 4 bases and J 1 base; bases outside gene matches: 6. Germline loops: CDR1 KGHSH, CDR2 LQKENI. The length of the CDR3 is 18 residues. The CDR3 protein is CASSLGTSGRAGQETQYF. CDR3 DNA: TGTGCCAGCTCACTCGGGACTAGCGGGAGGGCCGGCCAAGAGACCCAGTACTTC.

This chain joins TRBV7-6 and TRBJ2-7, with 7 bases matching TRBD2. The CDR3 is made up of 13 amino acids. Looked up from germline, CDR1 is SGHVS and CDR2 is FNYEAQ. Germline trimming cut 6 bases from V and 2 bases from J; bases unmatched to any gene: 4. CDR3 sequence reads: CASSYGGAYEQYF. CDR3 sequence (DNA): TGTGCCAGCAGTTATGGGGGGGCCTACGAGCAGTACTTC. The full variable domain, rest sourced from reference TRBV7-6 and TRBJ2-7, is GAGVSQSPRYKVTKRGQDVALRCDPISGHVSLYWYRQALGQGPEFLTYFNYEAQQDKSGLPNDRFSAERPEGSISTLTIQRTEQRDSAMYRCASSYGGAYEQYFGPGTRLTVT.

The chain has TRBV18 and TRBJ1-1; D is undetermined. The CDR3 spans 15 residues. Germline-derived CDR1 and CDR2 are KGHSH and LQKENI. V shed 6 bases and J shed 5 bases, with 19 bases lying between them. The CDR3 DNA follows: TGTGCCAGCTCCCAGAGCCTTGGGGTCGGTACTGAAGCTTTCTTT. Translated, it gives CASSQSLGVGTEAFF.

This sequence joins TRBV9 and TRBJ2-2; D could derive from TRBD1 or TRBD2 (7 bases each). V lost 3 bases and J lost 1, with 13 bases in between. CDR1 and CDR2 (germline): SGDLS, YYNGEE. The CDR3 extends over 16 amino acids. CDR3 amino acids: CASSGQGGMNTGELFF. The DNA for the CDR3 is TGTGCCAGCAGCGGACAGGGAGGGATGAACACCGGGGAGCTGTTTTTT.

V gene TRBV6-5 combines with J gene TRBJ2-7; D might be TRBD2 (6 bases). V dropped 6 bases and J dropped 4 bases, with 19 bases sitting between them. Per germline, CDR1 MNHEY and CDR2 SVGAGI. CDR3 size: 15 residues. CDR3 nucleotide sequence: TGTGCCAGCAGCCCCGGCGGAGGGGCCCTTTACGAGCAGTACTTC. Its translation: CASSPGGGALYEQYF.

The V and J genes are TRBV19 and TRBJ2-3; tentatively, D is TRBD1 or TRBD2 (7 bases each). Between the trimmed V and J ends, which lost 5 bases and 5 bases, there was a span of 14 bases. The length of the CDR3 is 14 residues. Germline CDR1 and CDR2: LNHDA and SQIVND (reference sequence). The CDR3 DNA is TGTGCCAGTAGTTGGCAGGGGGGGAAAGATACGCAGTATTTT. Its translation: CASSWQGGKDTQYF.

Here the CDR3 reads CASSIRQGLTIYF. The CDR3 DNA reads as TGTGCCAGTAGTATTCGGCAGGGACTCACCATATATTTT. V is TRBV19 and J is TRBJ1-3; a possible D gene is TRBD1 (5 bases). Trimming removed 3 bases from V and 9 bases from J, with 12 bases in between. The germline V gene encodes CDR1 LNHDA and CDR2 SQIVND (reference sequence). The CDR3 is 13 residues long.

The genes are TRBV5-1 and TRBJ1-1, with TRBD1 identical over 9 bases. Looked up from germline, CDR1 is SGHRS and CDR2 is YFSETQ. The CDR3 length is 14 residues. V trimming: 4 bases; J trimming: 3 bases; junction bases outside the gene matches: 4. CDR3 residues: CASSLRDRDTEAFF. CDR3 in DNA: TGCGCCAGCAGCCTCCGGGACAGGGACACTGAAGCTTTCTTT.